The 3 T cell receptor beta chains below were found in one sample sequenced in a study of blood T cell repertoires in COVID-19. Method: immunoSEQ multiplex PCR; TCRdb's copy keeps in-frame clones and lacks some. The sample includes over 250,000 clones, approximately 88% of them seen just once. Material: PBMCs or T cells enriched from blood (not recorded which). Source of these receptors: a young woman who had recovered from COVID-19.

The chain employs TRBV4-1 and TRBJ1-6; D is unclear. CDR1 MGHRA and CDR2 YSYEKL come from the germline V gene. This CDR3 is 14 amino acids long. Trimming took 0 bases from V and 8 from J, leaving 8 bases between them. This CDR3 reads CASSQEQYYSPLHF. The CDR3 DNA follows: TGCGCCAGCAGCCAAGAACAGTACTATTCACCCCTCCACTTT.

The J gene is TRBJ1-2, the V gene TRBV7-2, with D hard to call. V lost 5 bases, J lost 4 bases, and 23 bases lay in between. The V gene's germline CDR1 is SGHTA and CDR2 FQGNSA. CDR3 length: 17 amino acids. CDR3 in amino acids: CASSTAGSAGTAYGYTF. In DNA form, the CDR3 reads TGTGCCAGCAGCACGGCCGGGTCAGCCGGAACCGCCTATGGCTACACCTTC. Using reference TRBV7-2 and TRBJ1-2 for the parts outside the CDR3, the full variable domain is GAGVSQSPSNKVTEKGKDVELRCDPISGHTALYWYRQSLGQGLEFLIYFQGNSAPDKSGLPSDRFSAERTGGSVSTLTIQRTQQEDSAVYLCASSTAGSAGTAYGYTFGSGTRLTVV.

This clone was counted a single time. CDR3 nucleotides: TGTGCCAGCAGTTGGACAGGGGGGAACACTGAAGCTTTCTTT. Amino acid sequence: CASSWTGGNTEAFF. The genes are TRBV6-5 and TRBJ1-1, with TRBD1 matching 10 bases. The CDR3 is made up of 14 amino acids. Germline V gene data show CDR1 as MNHEY and CDR2 as SVGAGI. V gave up 4 bases and J gave up 1 base; unmatched junction bases: 0.